This TCR beta chain was recorded in a study of blood T cell repertoires in COVID-19. Study information: COVID-19 samples collected from the United States, Italy and Spain covered acute and convalescent phases. PBMCs, B-cell-depleted T cells, or T cells provided the cDNA or gDNA that made up the material.

Germline V gene data show CDR1 as MNHEY and CDR2 as SMNVEV (reference sequence). V gave up 5 bases and J gave up 5 bases, with 10 bases separating them. This CDR3 has 13 residues. As originally analysed: Scientists estimated how many nucleated cells there were by amplifying reference gene primers. Sequenced by immunoSEQ multiplex PCR; TCRdb stores in-frame clones only, minus some. The D gene and trimming were derived from the DNA, and the V and J assignments and clone size from that table. The sample lists around 140,000 clones; more than 65% were seen once. This TCR derives from a woman aged 55-69 years with acute or convalescent COVID-19. The sequenced sample consisted of peripheral blood. The gene calls are TRBV27 and TRBJ1-5; maybe TRBD1 (5 bases). CDR3 DNA: TGTGCCAGCAGTCATGGGGCGGATCAGCCCCAGCATTTT. It encodes CASSHGADQPQHF.